The 30 T cell receptor beta chains listed next were all sequenced from one sample in a study of spatial heterogeneity in lung cancer. Time point of the sample: blood at routine non-recurrence follow-up after resection. In each case, whole RNA from tumor, nontumor lung or frozen PBMC was sequenced unsorted. TCRdb called the 5' RACE reads again in MiXCR, with one record for every CDR3 protein. The repertoire holds around 120,000 distinct CDR3 sequences, with 9% to 15% as singletons. Sequences were derived from PBMCs, sampled at follow-up. The receptor source for this set is a male donor with early-stage non-small cell lung cancer.

The sample holds many counts of this clonotype. This chain links TRBV4-3 with TRBJ2-1; a weak D match, TRBD2 (7 bases). V was pared by 0 bases and J by 4 bases, with 16 bases between. Germline CDR1 reads LGHNA; CDR2 reads YSLEER. The CDR3 extends over 17 amino acids. The CDR3 here is CASSQDLRGGHYNEQFF. DNA of the CDR3: TGCGCCAGCAGCCAAGATCTTAGGGGGGGGCATTACAATGAGCAGTTCTTC.

This rearrangement joins TRBV20-1 to TRBJ1-2; D uncertain. From germline, CDR1 is DFQATT and CDR2 SNEGSKA (reference sequence). The CDR3 covers 11 residues. CDR3 DNA: TGCAGGGTACAGCGGAACTATGGCTACACCTTC. This sequence encodes CRVQRNYGYTF.

This chain links TRBV5-6 with TRBJ1-4, with a weak D call TRBD1 (5 bases). Germline CDR1 is SGHDT and CDR2 is YYEEEE. The CDR3 covers 15 residues. The V and J ends lost 0 bases and 0 bases respectively, with 6 bases between them. This CDR3 reads CASSLGTTTNEKLFF. DNA of the CDR3: TGTGCCAGCAGCTTGGGGACAACAACTAATGAAAAACTGTTTTTT.

This clonotype was picked up many times. The V and J genes are TRBV30 and TRBJ2-1, with D maybe TRBD2 (6 bases). This CDR3 spans 18 amino acids. Deletions cut 0 bases from V and 5 bases from J, with 23 bases between. Germline V gene sequence: CDR1 GTSNPN, CDR2 SVGIG (reference sequence). The CDR3 protein is CAWSVRPASVLSHNEQFF. DNA for the CDR3: TGTGCCTGGAGTGTACGGCCAGCTAGCGTTCTTTCCCACAATGAGCAGTTCTTC.

This clonotype was seen only a few times. This chain uses TRBV19 with TRBJ2-1; no definite D call. This CDR3 is built from 14 residues. V lost 5 bases, J lost 4 bases, and 12 bases lay in between. CDR1 and CDR2 (germline): LNHDA, SQIVND (reference sequence). This CDR3 reads CASSPLAEYNEQFF. As DNA, the CDR3 is TGTGCCAGTAGTCCCTTGGCAGAGTACAATGAGCAGTTCTTC.

This sequence joins TRBV18 and TRBJ2-7, with 9 bases fitting TRBD1. The CDR3 contains 12 residues. V shed 6 bases and J 7 bases; nucleotides not matched to a gene: 4. From germline, CDR1 is KGHSH and CDR2 LQKENI. In DNA, the CDR3 is TGTGCCAGCTCTCGGACAGGGGAGGAGCAGTACTTC. Its translation: CASSRTGEEQYF.

This clonotype was detected only a few times. This sequence joins TRBV3-1 and TRBJ1-3; unclear D gene. V was clipped by 7 bases and J by 0 bases, with 7 bases between them. The CDR3 is 13 amino acids. CDR1 is LGHDT and CDR2 is YNNKEL in the germline V gene (reference sequence). CDR3 region: CASTPSSGNTIYF. CDR3 bases: TGTGCCAGCACCCCGAGCTCTGGAAACACCATATATTTT.

The chain recombines TRBV20-1 with TRBJ2-1; a possible D gene is TRBD2 (6 bases). CDR1 DFQATT and CDR2 SNEGSKA come from the germline V gene (reference sequence). The V and J ends lost 3 bases and 7 bases respectively, with 16 bases between them. The CDR3 contains 14 residues. CDR3 sequence reads: CSASRRGGWNEQFF. The CDR3, as DNA: TGCAGTGCTAGTCGGAGGGGAGGTTGGAATGAGCAGTTCTTC.

This clonotype has only a few counts. The chain is built from TRBV6-2 or TRBV6-3 and TRBJ2-1; TRBD1 matches 10 bases. CDR3 length: 15 amino acids. V gave up 7 bases and J gave up 4 bases; unmatched junction bases: 7. CDR1 and CDR2 (germline): MNHEY, SVGEGT. The CDR3 nucleotides read TGTGCCAGCAACCCGACAGGGGGCACTTACAATGAGCAGTTCTTC. Translating it yields CASNPTGGTYNEQFF.

CDR3 residues: CASSSSGQGSNYGYTF. The CDR3 nucleotides read TGTGCCAGCAGCTCTAGTGGACAGGGGAGTAACTATGGCTACACCTTC. The V gene is TRBV7-2, the J gene TRBJ1-2; 9 positions agree with TRBD1. V trimming: 4 bases; J trimming: 1 base; junction bases outside the gene matches: 7. This CDR3 is built from 16 residues. Germline V gene sequence: CDR1 SGHTA, CDR2 FQGNSA.

The chain links TRBV4-2 to TRBJ2-7; 7 positions match TRBD1. CDR1 is LGHNA and CDR2 is YNFKEQ in the germline V gene. J gave up 1 base and V 5 bases, and 8 bases lay outside the gene matches. CDR3 size: 15 residues. DNA of the CDR3: TGTGCCAGCAGCACCGGGACAGTACTTTCCTACGAGCAGTACTTC. This sequence encodes CASSTGTVLSYEQYF.

This clonotype was seen repeatedly, ten times or more. The V call is TRBV3-2, the J call TRBJ2-1; TRBD1 reflects the table's D call only, with no check against the DNA. TRBV3-2 constitutes a pseudogene. This CDR3 has 15 residues. DNA of the CDR3: TGTGCCAGCAGCCAAGAACTACCGGACAGGGTTGAGCAGTTCTTC. Its translation is CASSQELPDRVEQFF.

Many counts were recorded for this clonotype. This chain connects TRBV6-5 to TRBJ2-7, with D perhaps matching TRBD2 (5 bases). The V gene's germline CDR1 is MNHEY and CDR2 SVGAGI. The CDR3 has 13 amino acids. V was clipped by 8 bases and J by 2 bases, with 13 bases between them. In nucleotides, the CDR3 is TGTGCCAGCCGGCGGGCAGCGACCTACGAGCAGTACTTC. It is translated as CASRRAATYEQYF.

This clonotype was observed many times. The CDR3 bases are TGCAGTGCCCTGACAGACGACTACGAGCAGTACTTC. It encodes CSALTDDYEQYF. The chain joins TRBV20-1 to TRBJ2-7; tentatively, D is TRBD1 (5 bases). Trimming cost V 6 bases and J 3 bases, with 12 bases left between them. From germline, CDR1 is DFQATT and CDR2 SNEGSKA (reference sequence). The CDR3 runs to 12 residues.

The J gene is TRBJ1-5, the V gene TRBV9, with TRBD1 matching 7 bases. CDR1 and CDR2 from the germline V gene are SGDLS and YYNGEE. With V trimmed by 3 bases and J by 2 bases, 5 bases remained unmatched. The CDR3 extends over 15 amino acids. The CDR3 DNA reads as TGTGCCAGCAGCGGAACCGGGACAGGCAATCAGCCCCAGCATTTT. Translated: CASSGTGTGNQPQHF.

This clonotype showed up many times. V and J are TRBV9 and TRBJ2-1; unclear D gene. Germline V CDR1 and CDR2: SGDLS, YYNGEE. Trimming shortened V by 0 bases and J by 12 bases, and 19 bases separated the two germline ends. This CDR3 comprises 15 residues. The CDR3 bases are TGTGCCAGCAGCGTAGGGGATGCAATGAGCAAGGGGCAGTTCTTC. Protein sequence: CASSVGDAMSKGQFF.

This rearrangement joins TRBV7-9 to TRBJ2-5; 7 nucleotides agree with TRBD1. V dropped 1 base and J dropped 1; count of bases not matched to a gene: 0. CDR3 length equals 14 residues. Germline V gene sequence: CDR1 SEHNR, CDR2 FQNEAQ (reference sequence). This CDR3 reads CASSLGTGQETQYF. The CDR3 DNA follows: TGTGCCAGCAGCTTAGGGACAGGCCAAGAGACCCAGTACTTC.

This clonotype came up a few times. The chain combines TRBV4-1 with TRBJ1-5; TRBD1 is a possible D gene (5 bases). The CDR3 is 13 amino acids. In germline, CDR1 is MGHRA, CDR2 YSYEKL. V was trimmed by 2 bases and J by 7 bases, leaving 9 bases between them. CDR3 in amino acids: CASSQLQGQPQHF. Written as DNA, the CDR3 is TGCGCCAGCAGCCAACTGCAGGGACAGCCCCAGCATTTT.

V and J are TRBV11-2 and TRBJ2-5; 11 bases are a match to TRBD1. V gave up 4 bases and J gave up 0 bases; unmatched junction bases: 7. CDR3 length: 17 residues. Germline lookup yields CDR1 SGHAT and CDR2 FQNNGV. CDR3 protein: CASSYNRDRGYQETQYF. As DNA, the CDR3 is TGTGCCAGCAGCTACAACCGGGACAGGGGGTACCAAGAGACCCAGTACTTC.

There are a few counts of this clonotype. Written as DNA, the CDR3 is TGTGCCATCAGGGTGACTAGAGCGGGGGGCCAGGACGGAGATACGCAGTATTTT. Translating it yields CAIRVTRAGGQDGDTQYF. This rearrangement joins TRBV10-3 to TRBJ2-3; 9 nucleotides match TRBD2. Germline CDR1 is ENHRY and CDR2 is SYGVKD. The CDR3 sequence is 18 residues long. V was clipped by 6 bases and J by 5 bases; unmatched bases: 18.

This chain links TRBV12-3 or TRBV12-4 with TRBJ2-5; D is uncertain. This CDR3 region has 13 residues. The V gene lost 3 bases and the J gene lost 4 bases, with 9 bases spanning the gap. The CDR3 region has the DNA TGTGCCAGCAGTTTTTTAATGGGAGAGACCCAGTACTTC. This gives the protein CASSFLMGETQYF.

By sample share, this clonotype is medium-sized. The V call is TRBV7-9, the J call TRBJ2-1; D is ambiguous. This CDR3 has 13 amino acids. Germline CDR1 SEHNR, CDR2 FQNEAQ (reference sequence). V lost 2 bases, J lost 6 bases, and 8 bases lay in between. The CDR3: CASSLRPPNEQFF. The CDR3 bases are TGTGCCAGCAGCTTAAGACCGCCCAATGAGCAGTTCTTC.

DNA for the CDR3: TGTGCCAGCAGCCAAATAAACATTCAGTACTTC. It yields the protein CASSQINIQYF. The genes are TRBV7-9 and TRBJ2-4; unclear D gene. CDR1 and CDR2 from the germline V gene are SEHNR and FQNEAQ (reference sequence). CDR3 length: 11 residues. Trimming took off 5 bases at V and 6 bases at J, with 5 bases between the two ends.

In its sample, this clonotype was seen many times. The chain uses TRBV6-5 and TRBJ2-7; 8 positions match TRBD2. With 4 bases clipped from V and 2 bases from J, the junction kept 10 bases outside the gene matches. The length of the CDR3 is 16 residues. CDR1 MNHEY and CDR2 SVGAGI come from the germline V gene. The CDR3 coding sequence is TGTGCCAGCAGTTCCCTTACTAGCGGAGTCCCCTACGAGCAGTACTTC. Amino acid sequence: CASSSLTSGVPYEQYF.

This clonotype has a count of ten or more. V gene TRBV7-9 combines with J gene TRBJ2-4, with D perhaps TRBD2 (5 bases). CDR1 and CDR2 from the germline V gene are SEHNR and FQNEAQ (reference sequence). The CDR3 has 14 residues. Trimming shortened V by 4 bases and J by 3 bases, and 10 bases separated the two germline ends. The CDR3 sequence: CASSYGNLKNIQYF. Written as DNA, the CDR3 is TGTGCCAGCAGCTACGGGAATCTCAAAAACATTCAGTACTTC.

In this sample, this clonotype turned up a few times. The V gene is TRBV5-5, the J gene TRBJ2-7; D gene ambiguous. Looked up from germline, CDR1 is SGHKS and CDR2 is YYEKEE (reference sequence). The CDR3 is 13 residues long. With 1 base removed from V and 3 bases from J, the gap between germline ends came to 8 bases. This chain's CDR3 is CASSLSTDYEQYF. CDR3 in DNA: TGTGCCAGCAGCTTGTCCACAGACTACGAGCAGTACTTC.

The chain joins TRBV7-2 to TRBJ2-2; TRBD2 is a possible D gene (6 bases). V was shortened by 5 bases and J by 0 bases, with 10 bases between the two germline ends. CDR1 and CDR2 (germline): SGHTA, FQGNSA. The CDR3 sequence is 15 residues long. The CDR3 DNA sequence: TGTGCCAGCAGCCGCGGGGCCACGAACACCGGGGAGCTGTTTTTT. It yields the protein CASSRGATNTGELFF.

The table lists this clonotype with many counts. V is TRBV27 and J is TRBJ2-5; the match to TRBD1 covers 9 bases. Germline trimming cut 3 bases from V and 3 bases from J; bases unmatched to any gene: 8. The CDR3 loop spans 16 amino acids. The germline V gene has CDR1 MNHEY and CDR2 SMNVEV (reference sequence). Written as DNA, the CDR3 is TGTGCCAGCAGTTTCTCCCCCGGGACAGGGAAAGAGACCCAGTACTTC. Its translation: CASSFSPGTGKETQYF.

This clonotype has just a few counts. The chain carries TRBV7-9 and TRBJ2-5, with a tentative D call TRBD1 (6 bases). Germline values: CDR1 SEHNR, CDR2 FQNEAQ (reference sequence). V gave up 5 bases and J gave up 2 bases, with 15 bases separating them. The CDR3 totals 15 residues. The CDR3 is CASSLRVQGQETQYF. DNA for the CDR3: TGTGCCAGCAGCCTCCGTGTACAGGGTCAAGAGACCCAGTACTTC.

This clonotype was detected ten times or more. The chain employs TRBV9 and TRBJ2-3, with unresolved D. This CDR3 contains 13 residues. The V and J ends lost 0 bases and 2 bases respectively, with 4 bases between them. Germline CDR1 is SGDLS and CDR2 is YYNGEE. The CDR3 sequence is CASSVGITDTQYF. CDR3 nucleotide sequence: TGTGCCAGCAGCGTAGGAATCACAGATACGCAGTATTTT.